This TCR beta chain came from a study of blood T cell repertoires in COVID-19. About the study: Samples taken during acute and convalescent COVID-19 were collected in the United States, Italy and Spain. PBMCs, B-cell-depleted T cells, or T cells were the source of the cDNA or gDNA that made up the material.

The CDR3 totals 13 residues. J gave up 7 bases and V 5 bases, and 4 bases lay outside the gene matches. Germline V gene data show CDR1 as SEHNR and CDR2 as FQNEAQ (reference sequence). Under the authors' procedure: Quantification of nucleated cells was approximated via reference gene primer amplification. Generated by immunoSEQ multiplex PCR, the TCRdb table keeps only in-frame clones and is missing some. V, J and clone size reflect that table, while D and trimming were determined from the DNA. The data show hundreds of thousands of clones, with 80% to 85% seen just once and roughly 18% held by the top ten.

The V gene is TRBV7-9, the J gene TRBJ1-4; 7 bases are a match to TRBD1. This clonotype was obtained from a woman older than 75 with active or convalescent COVID-19. The specimen was peripheral blood. CDR3 protein: CASSPRDSEKLFF. The CDR3 region has the DNA TGTGCCAGCAGCCCTCGGGACAGTGAAAAACTGTTTTTT.